This T cell receptor (beta chain) was found in a study of CXCR3-negative and CXCR3-positive naive CD8 T cells. General study results and limits: Memory CD8+ cells showed much lower diversity, while both naive subsets were comparably high. When CXCR3-positive naive cells were set against CXCR3-negative naive cells, the former had more hydrophobic TRB CDR3s.

About this clonotype itself: Its antigen is unknown.

CDR3 length equals 15 residues. Naive CD8+ T cells showed CD45RO-CCR7+CD27+CD95-. 5' RACE with UMI labels generated the TRB cDNA libraries. From the 5' RACE reads, TCRdb lists one entry per CDR3 protein and no DNA. Its listing shows about 84,000 distinct CDR3 sequences. The chain combines TRBV21-1 with TRBJ2-3; the D gene TCRdb calls, TRBD1, cannot be checked with no DNA. TRBV21-1 is listed as a pseudogene. The receptor comes from a human donor in good health. Some clones in this sample may be carry-over from other donors' samples. The sample consisted of naive CXCR3+ CD8+ T cells from blood. Specified subset: CD45RO-CCR7+CD27+CD95- naive CD8+ T cells expressing CXCR3 (TNR3+). CDR3: CASSKGTGGADTQYF.